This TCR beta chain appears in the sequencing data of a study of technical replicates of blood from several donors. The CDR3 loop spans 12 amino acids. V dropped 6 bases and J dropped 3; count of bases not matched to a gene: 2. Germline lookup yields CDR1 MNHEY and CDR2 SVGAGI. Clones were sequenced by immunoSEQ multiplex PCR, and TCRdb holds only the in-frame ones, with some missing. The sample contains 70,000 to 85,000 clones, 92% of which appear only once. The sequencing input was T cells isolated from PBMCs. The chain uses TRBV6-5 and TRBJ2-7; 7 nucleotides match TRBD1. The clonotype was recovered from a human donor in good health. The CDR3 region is CASRRTGYEQYF. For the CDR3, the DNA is TGTGCCAGCAGGAGGACAGGCTACGAGCAGTACTTC.